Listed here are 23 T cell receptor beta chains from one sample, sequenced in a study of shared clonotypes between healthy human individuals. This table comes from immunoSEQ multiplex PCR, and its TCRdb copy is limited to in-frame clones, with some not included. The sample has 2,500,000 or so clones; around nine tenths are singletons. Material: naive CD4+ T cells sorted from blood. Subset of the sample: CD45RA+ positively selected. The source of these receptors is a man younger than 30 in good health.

The CDR3 region has the DNA TGCGCCAGCAGCCGGAAAACAGGGAACACAGATACGCAGTATTTT. Protein product: CASSRKTGNTDTQYF. The chain joins TRBV5-1 to TRBJ2-3; the D gene is possibly TRBD1 (6 bases). Germline CDR1 SGHRS, CDR2 YFSETQ. Between the trimmed V and J ends, which lost 4 bases and 2 bases, there was a span of 14 bases. The CDR3 length is 15 residues.

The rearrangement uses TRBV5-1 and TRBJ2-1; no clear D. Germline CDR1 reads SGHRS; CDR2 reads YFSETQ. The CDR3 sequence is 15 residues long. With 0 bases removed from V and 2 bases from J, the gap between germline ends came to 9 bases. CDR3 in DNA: TGCGCCAGCAGCTTGGGACCCCTAGCCTACAATGAGCAGTTCTTC. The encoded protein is CASSLGPLAYNEQFF.

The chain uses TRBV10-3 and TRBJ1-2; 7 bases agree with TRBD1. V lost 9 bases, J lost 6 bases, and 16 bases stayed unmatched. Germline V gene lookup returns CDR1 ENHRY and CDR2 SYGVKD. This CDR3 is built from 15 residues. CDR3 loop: CAIRDRILGVDGYTF. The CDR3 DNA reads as TGTGCCATTCGGGACAGAATTTTGGGGGTTGATGGCTACACCTTC.

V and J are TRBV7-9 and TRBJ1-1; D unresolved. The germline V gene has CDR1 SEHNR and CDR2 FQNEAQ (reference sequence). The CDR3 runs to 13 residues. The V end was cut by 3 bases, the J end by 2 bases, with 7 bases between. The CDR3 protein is CASSFRTNTEAFF. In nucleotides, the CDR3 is TGTGCCAGCAGCTTCCGAACAAACACTGAAGCTTTCTTT. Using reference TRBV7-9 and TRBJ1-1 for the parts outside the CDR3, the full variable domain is DTGVSQNPRHKITKRGQNVTFRCDPISEHNRLYWYRQTLGQGPEFLTYFQNEAQLEKSRLLSDRFSAERPKGSFSTLEIQRTEQGDSAMYLCASSFRTNTEAFFGQGTRLTVV.

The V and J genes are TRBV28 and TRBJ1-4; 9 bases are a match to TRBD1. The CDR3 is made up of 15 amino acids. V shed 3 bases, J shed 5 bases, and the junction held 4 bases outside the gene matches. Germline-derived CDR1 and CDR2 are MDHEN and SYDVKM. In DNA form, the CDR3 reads TGTGCCAGCAGTTTTTGGGGGACAGGGAATGAAAAACTGTTTTTT. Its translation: CASSFWGTGNEKLFF.

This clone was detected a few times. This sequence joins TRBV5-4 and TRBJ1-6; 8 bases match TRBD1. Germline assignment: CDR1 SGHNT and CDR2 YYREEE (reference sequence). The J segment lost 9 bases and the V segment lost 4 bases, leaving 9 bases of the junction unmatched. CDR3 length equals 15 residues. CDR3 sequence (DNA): TGTGCCAGCAGCAACGGACAGGGAAGTGGTTCACCCCTCCACTTT. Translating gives CASSNGQGSGSPLHF.

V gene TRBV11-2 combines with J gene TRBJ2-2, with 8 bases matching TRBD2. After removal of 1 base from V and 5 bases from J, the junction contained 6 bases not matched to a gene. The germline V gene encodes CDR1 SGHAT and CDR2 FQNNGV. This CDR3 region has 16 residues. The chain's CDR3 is CASSLVELAVTGELFF. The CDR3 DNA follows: TGTGCCAGCAGCTTAGTGGAACTAGCGGTTACCGGGGAGCTGTTTTTT.

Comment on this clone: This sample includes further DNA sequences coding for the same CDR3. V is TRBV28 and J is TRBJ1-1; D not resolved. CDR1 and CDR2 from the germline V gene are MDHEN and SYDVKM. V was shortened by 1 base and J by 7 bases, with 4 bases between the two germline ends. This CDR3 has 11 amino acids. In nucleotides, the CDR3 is TGTGCCAGCAGTTTATTTAGTGAAGCTTTCTTT. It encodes CASSLFSEAFF.

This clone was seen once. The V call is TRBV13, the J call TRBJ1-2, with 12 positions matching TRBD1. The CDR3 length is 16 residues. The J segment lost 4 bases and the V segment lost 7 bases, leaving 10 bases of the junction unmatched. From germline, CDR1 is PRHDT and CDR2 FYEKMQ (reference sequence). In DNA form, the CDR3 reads TGTGCCAGCACCTCGGGACAGGGGGCGATGAGCTATGGCTACACCTTC. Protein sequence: CASTSGQGAMSYGYTF.

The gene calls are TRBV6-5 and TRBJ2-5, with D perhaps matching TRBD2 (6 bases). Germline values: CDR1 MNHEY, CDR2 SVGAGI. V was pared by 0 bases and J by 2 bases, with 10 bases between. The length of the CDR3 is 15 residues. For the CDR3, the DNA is TGTGCCAGCAGTTACTCGAGGGCGGGGCAAGAGACCCAGTACTTC. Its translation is CASSYSRAGQETQYF.

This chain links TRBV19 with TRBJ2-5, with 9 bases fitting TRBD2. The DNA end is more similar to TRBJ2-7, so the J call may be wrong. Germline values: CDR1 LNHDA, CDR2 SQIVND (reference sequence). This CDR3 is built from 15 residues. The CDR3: CASNRREGSFYEQYF. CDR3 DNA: TGTGCCAGTAATCGGCGGGAGGGGTCCTTCTACGAGCAGTACTTC.

CDR3 coding DNA: TGTGCCAGCAGCTTGGGGGGGGCGCAGGGTGAAAAACTGTTTTTT. This encodes CASSLGGAQGEKLFF. This chain joins TRBV5-4 and TRBJ1-4; tentatively, D is TRBD1 (6 bases). Germline V gene lookup returns CDR1 SGHNT and CDR2 YYREEE (reference sequence). This CDR3 has 15 amino acids. V lost 0 bases and J 7 bases, leaving 13 bases between the germline ends.

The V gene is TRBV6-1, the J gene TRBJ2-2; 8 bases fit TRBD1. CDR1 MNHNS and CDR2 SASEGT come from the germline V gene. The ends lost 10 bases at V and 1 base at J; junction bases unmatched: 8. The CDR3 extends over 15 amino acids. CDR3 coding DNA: TGTGCCAATTCCCCCGGGACAGGGAACACCGGGGAGCTGTTTTTT. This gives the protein CANSPGTGNTGELFF.

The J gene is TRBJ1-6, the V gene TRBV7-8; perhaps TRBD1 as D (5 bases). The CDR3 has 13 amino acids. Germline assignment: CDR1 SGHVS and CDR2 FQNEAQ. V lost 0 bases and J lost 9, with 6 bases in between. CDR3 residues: CASSLAGGSPLHF. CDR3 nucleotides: TGTGCCAGCAGCTTAGCGGGGGGTTCACCCCTCCACTTT.

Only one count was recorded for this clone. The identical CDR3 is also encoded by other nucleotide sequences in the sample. DNA of the CDR3: TGCGCCAGCAGCCTCGACAGGGTCGGAAACACCATATATTTT. Translated, it gives CASSLDRVGNTIYF. This chain joins TRBV5-1 and TRBJ1-3, with TRBD1 matching 7 bases. The junction had 5 bases not matched to a gene; V was cut back by 4 bases and J by 4 bases. The CDR3 length is 14 residues. Germline V CDR1 and CDR2: SGHRS, YFSETQ.

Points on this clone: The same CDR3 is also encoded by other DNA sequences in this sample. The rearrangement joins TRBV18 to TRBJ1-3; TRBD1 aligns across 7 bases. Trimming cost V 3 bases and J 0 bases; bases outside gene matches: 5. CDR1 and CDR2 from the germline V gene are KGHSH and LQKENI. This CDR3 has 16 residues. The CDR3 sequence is CASSPPGQSSGNTIYF. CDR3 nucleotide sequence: TGTGCCAGCTCACCGCCGGGACAGAGCTCTGGAAACACCATATATTTT.

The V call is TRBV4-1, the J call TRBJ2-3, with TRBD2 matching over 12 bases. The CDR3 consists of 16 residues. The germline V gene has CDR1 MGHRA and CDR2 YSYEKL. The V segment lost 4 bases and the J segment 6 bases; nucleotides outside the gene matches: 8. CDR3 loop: CASSPSSGGAFDTQYF. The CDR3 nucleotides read TGCGCCAGCAGCCCCTCTAGCGGGGGGGCATTTGATACGCAGTATTTT.

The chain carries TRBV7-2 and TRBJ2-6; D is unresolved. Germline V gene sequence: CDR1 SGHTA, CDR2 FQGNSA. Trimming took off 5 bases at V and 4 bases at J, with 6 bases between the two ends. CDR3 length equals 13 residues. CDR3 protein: CASSILGANVLTF. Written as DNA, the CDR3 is TGTGCCAGCAGCATTCTGGGGGCCAACGTCCTGACTTTC.

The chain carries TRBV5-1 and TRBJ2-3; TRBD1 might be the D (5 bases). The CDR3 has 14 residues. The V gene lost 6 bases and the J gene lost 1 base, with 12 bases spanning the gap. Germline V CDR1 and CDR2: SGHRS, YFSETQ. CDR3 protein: CASTSGSGTDTQYF. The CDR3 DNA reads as TGCGCCAGCACCTCAGGGTCGGGCACAGATACGCAGTATTTT.

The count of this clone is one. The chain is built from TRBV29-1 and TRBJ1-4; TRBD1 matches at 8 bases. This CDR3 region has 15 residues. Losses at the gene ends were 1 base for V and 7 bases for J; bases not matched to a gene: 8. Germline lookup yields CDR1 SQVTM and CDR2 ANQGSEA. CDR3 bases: TGCAGCGTTGAAGCTTTCGGACAGGGTGGTGAAAAACTGTTTTTT. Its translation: CSVEAFGQGGEKLFF.

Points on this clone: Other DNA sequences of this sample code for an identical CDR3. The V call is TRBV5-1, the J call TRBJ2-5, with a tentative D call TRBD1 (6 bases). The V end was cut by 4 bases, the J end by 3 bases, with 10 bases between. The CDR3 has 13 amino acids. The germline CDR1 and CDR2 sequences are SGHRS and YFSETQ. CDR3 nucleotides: TGCGCCAGCAGCCCCTCAGGGGAAGAGACCCAGTACTTC. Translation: CASSPSGEETQYF. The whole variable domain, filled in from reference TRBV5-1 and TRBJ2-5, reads KAGVTQTPRYLIKTRGQQVTLSCSPISGHRSVSWYQQTPGQGLQFLFEYFSETQRNKGNFPGRFSGRQFSNSRSEMNVSTLELGDSALYLCASSPSGEETQYFGPGTRLLVL.

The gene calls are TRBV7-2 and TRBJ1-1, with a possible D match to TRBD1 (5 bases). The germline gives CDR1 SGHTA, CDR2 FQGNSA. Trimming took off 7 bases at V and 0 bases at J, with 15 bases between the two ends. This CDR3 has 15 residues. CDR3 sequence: CASTPTASMNTEAFF. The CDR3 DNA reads TGTGCCAGCACACCGACAGCCTCTATGAACACTGAAGCTTTCTTT.

CDR3 DNA: TGCGCCAGTGGGACAGGGGATCGCTCTGGGGCCAACGTCCTGACTTTC. Protein product: CASGTGDRSGANVLTF. This chain uses TRBV5-1 with TRBJ2-6; 10 bases line up with TRBD1. V lost 8 bases to trimming and J lost 0 bases; unmatched junction nucleotides: 5. This CDR3 has 16 amino acids. Germline V gives CDR1 SGHRS, CDR2 YFSETQ.